The 22 T cell receptor beta chains below were found in one sample sequenced in a study of blood T cell repertoires in COVID-19. Repertoires were generated with immunoSEQ multiplex PCR, while TCRdb's copy carries only in-frame clones and drops some. Of about 260,000 clones listed, approximately 87% were seen once; the top ten hold 7.5% to 9%. Material: peripheral blood. These receptors were taken from a human donor in a cohort sampled during active COVID-19.

This sequence joins TRBV15 and TRBJ2-3, with D perhaps TRBD2 (5 bases). Trimming stripped 0 bases from V and 2 bases from J, with 12 bases between. The CDR3 loop spans 16 amino acids. Germline V gene lookup returns CDR1 LNHNV and CDR2 YYDKDF (reference sequence). This CDR3 reads CATSRDHEGVTDTQYF. In DNA form, the CDR3 reads TGTGCCACCAGCAGAGATCACGAGGGAGTCACAGATACGCAGTATTTT.

This chain uses TRBV7-2 with TRBJ2-5; 13 nucleotides agree with TRBD2. Germline V CDR1 and CDR2: SGHTA, FQGNSA. J was trimmed by 0 bases and V by 5 bases; bases with no gene match: 6. There are 17 residues in the CDR3. The CDR3 bases are TGTGCCAGCAGCCCAGGGACTAGCGGGGCCTACCAAGAGACCCAGTACTTC. Translation: CASSPGTSGAYQETQYF. The entire variable domain, with the rest obtained from reference TRBV7-2 and TRBJ2-5, is as follows: GAGVSQSPSNKVTEKGKDVELRCDPISGHTALYWYRQSLGQGLEFLIYFQGNSAPDKSGLPSDRFSAERTGGSVSTLTIQRTQQEDSAVYLCASSPGTSGAYQETQYFGPGTRLLVL.

This clone was seen a handful of times. The chain carries TRBV10-2 and TRBJ1-2, with 10 bases identical to TRBD1. The germline V gene has CDR1 WSHSY and CDR2 SAAADI. V lost 7 bases, J lost 8 bases, and 10 bases stayed unmatched. This CDR3 has 14 residues. CDR3 nucleotides: TGCGCCAGCACGCCCTTAGACAGGGGGCAGGGCTACACCTTC. Amino acids: CASTPLDRGQGYTF.

Notes on this clone: The identical CDR3 is also encoded by other nucleotide sequences in the sample. The chain employs TRBV5-1 and TRBJ1-6; 7 bases line up with TRBD1. Germline CDR1 reads SGHRS; CDR2 reads YFSETQ. V lost 1 base to trimming and J lost 7 bases; unmatched junction nucleotides: 5. The CDR3 has 15 residues. CDR3 loop: CASSLFGTANSPLHF. DNA for the CDR3: TGCGCCAGCAGCTTGTTCGGGACAGCGAATTCACCCCTCCACTTT.

This clone was counted a single time. One end of the junction does not line up with germline, which may come from a read error. The chain recombines TRBV28 with TRBJ2-1, with 8 bases aligning to TRBD1. Looked up from germline, CDR1 is MDHEN and CDR2 is SYDVKM. The CDR3 has 18 residues. The CDR3 loop reads CASSPGTGPLTSHNEQFF. DNA of the CDR3: TGTGCCAGCAGTCCCGGGACAGGCCCGCTAACCTCCCACAATGAGCAGTTCTTC.

The V and J genes are TRBV4-1 and TRBJ2-7; weak D call: TRBD1 (6 bases). The germline V and J ends were trimmed by 4 bases and 3 bases, with 13 bases remaining between them. Germline CDR1 reads MGHRA; CDR2 reads YSYEKL. This CDR3 has 14 amino acids. The CDR3 sequence is CASSRVGQIYEQYF. DNA of the CDR3: TGCGCCAGCAGCCGAGTCGGACAGATCTACGAGCAGTACTTC.

This chain connects TRBV3-1 (or the pseudogene TRBV3-2) to TRBJ2-7, with a possible D match to TRBD2 (6 bases). Trimming removed 0 bases from V and 4 bases from J, with 16 bases in between. CDR3 length equals 16 residues. From germline, CDR1 is LGHDT and CDR2 YNNKEL (reference sequence). The CDR3 protein is CASSQDLRGKLYEQYF. The CDR3 DNA is TGTGCCAGCAGCCAAGATCTCCGGGGGAAGCTGTACGAGCAGTACTTC.

The chain is built from TRBV19 and TRBJ1-1; D not resolved. Germline CDR1 and CDR2: LNHDA and SQIVND (reference sequence). Trimming took 1 base from V and 0 from J, leaving 6 bases between them. The CDR3 spans 14 residues. The CDR3 is CASSIARVNTEAFF. Here the CDR3 DNA reads TGTGCCAGTAGTATAGCCCGGGTGAACACTGAAGCTTTCTTT.

The chain links TRBV6-6 to TRBJ2-7; possible D gene TRBD1, 6 bases. CDR3 size: 17 residues. The V gene's germline CDR1 is MNHNY and CDR2 SVGAGI (reference sequence). Trimming removed 5 bases at V and 6 bases at J, with 26 bases between. The CDR3 sequence: CASSPYGTGKLGGEQYF. The CDR3 coding sequence is TGTGCCAGCAGTCCCTACGGTACAGGGAAGCTAGGGGGCGAGCAGTACTTC.

V is TRBV5-6 and J is TRBJ1-6; 8 nucleotides align to TRBD1. J lost 9 bases, V lost 1 base, and 12 bases had no gene match. Germline loops: CDR1 SGHDT, CDR2 YYEEEE. The length of the CDR3 is 17 residues. The CDR3 loop reads CASSLKDRAIGGSPLHF. The CDR3 DNA is TGTGCCAGCAGCTTGAAGGACAGGGCTATAGGAGGTTCACCCCTCCACTTT.

This chain links TRBV6-1 with TRBJ2-5; D is ambiguous. CDR3 length: 15 residues. Germline CDR1 is MNHNS and CDR2 is SASEGT. The V and J ends lost 1 base and 1 base respectively, with 10 bases between them. Written as DNA, the CDR3 is TGTGCCAGCAGTGAAGATGCAGGCGCCCAAGAGACCCAGTACTTC. Amino acid sequence: CASSEDAGAQETQYF.

The chain couples TRBV19 to TRBJ1-2, with 8 bases aligning to TRBD1. This CDR3 is built from 13 residues. V gave up 5 bases and J gave up 6 bases; unmatched junction bases: 5. The V gene's germline CDR1 is LNHDA and CDR2 SQIVND (reference sequence). The CDR3 here is CASSWTGTNGYTF. CDR3 in DNA: TGTGCCAGTAGTTGGACAGGGACAAATGGCTACACCTTC.

The chain has TRBV28 and TRBJ2-7; 10 bases are shared with TRBD2. This CDR3 spans 13 amino acids. V lost 6 bases, J lost 3 bases, and 2 bases stayed unmatched. Germline CDR1 and CDR2: MDHEN and SYDVKM. In DNA, the CDR3 is TGTGCCAGCAGGCTAGCGGGAGTCTACGAGCAGTACTTC. It encodes CASRLAGVYEQYF.

This chain connects TRBV5-4 to TRBJ2-7, with unresolved D. The CDR3 totals 14 residues. V was shortened by 3 bases and J by 7 bases, with 17 bases between the two germline ends. CDR1 is SGHNT, CDR2 YYREEE, per germline (reference sequence). In DNA form, the CDR3 reads TGTGCCAGCAGCTCAAAGACATTCTACGAGGAGCAGTACTTC. This encodes CASSSKTFYEEQYF.

The chain carries TRBV5-1 and TRBJ2-3; D gene unclear. Germline values: CDR1 SGHRS, CDR2 YFSETQ. The CDR3 is 15 amino acids. V was clipped by 0 bases and J by 3 bases, with 11 bases between them. The CDR3 DNA is TGCGCCAGCAGCTTGGGCCAGGTCGGAACAGATACGCAGTATTTT. Translation gives CASSLGQVGTDTQYF.

The chain employs TRBV6-6 and TRBJ1-5; D is possibly TRBD1 (5 bases). CDR3 length: 15 residues. V was cut by 2 bases and J by 2 bases, with 10 bases left in between. Germline lookup yields CDR1 MNHNY and CDR2 SVGAGI (reference sequence). CDR3 DNA: TGTGCCAGCAGTTACCCTGACAGACGCAATCAGCCCCAGCATTTT. Protein sequence: CASSYPDRRNQPQHF.

CDR3: CASSLDRNYEQYF. CDR3 coding DNA: TGTGCCAGCAGCCTCGACAGAAACTACGAGCAGTACTTC. This sequence joins TRBV7-2 and TRBJ2-7, with a possible D match to TRBD1 (5 bases). V gave up 5 bases and J gave up 3 bases, with 11 bases separating them. The CDR3 runs to 13 residues. The germline CDR1 and CDR2 sequences are SGHTA and FQGNSA.

This clone was counted a single time. V gene TRBV5-1 combines with J gene TRBJ2-1; 8 positions agree with TRBD2. The V gene end was trimmed by 0 bases and the J gene end by 7 bases; junction bases not matched to a gene: 6. The CDR3 consists of 15 residues. The germline V gene encodes CDR1 SGHRS and CDR2 YFSETQ. CDR3 DNA sequence: TGCGCCAGCAGCTTGGAGGGGACTAGTGAGAATGAGCAGTTCTTC. Translation: CASSLEGTSENEQFF.

In DNA, the CDR3 is TGCGCCAGCAGTGAAATGGGGACAGGGATTGAAAAACTGTTTTTT. It yields the protein CASSEMGTGIEKLFF. The gene calls are TRBV10-2 and TRBJ1-4; TRBD1 aligns across 9 bases. This CDR3 has 15 residues. CDR1 and CDR2 from the germline V gene are WSHSY and SAAADI. Unmatched junction bases numbered 6, after V lost 3 bases and J lost 7 bases.

The V call is TRBV28, the J call TRBJ2-5; D perhaps matches TRBD2 (7 bases). The CDR3 totals 14 residues. The germline gives CDR1 MDHEN, CDR2 SYDVKM. V lost 2 bases and J 5 bases, leaving 12 bases between the germline ends. CDR3 DNA: TGTGCCAGCAGTTTACCGCGGGGGCGGGAGACCCAGTACTTC. Amino acids: CASSLPRGRETQYF.

This clone showed up many times. The chain links TRBV27 to TRBJ1-5; possible D gene TRBD1, 5 bases. V lost 2 bases and J lost 4, with 9 bases in between. Germline CDR1 is MNHEY and CDR2 is SMNVEV (reference sequence). This CDR3 comprises 14 residues. CDR3 DNA sequence: TGTGCCAGCAGTTTAGTGGCAGGGAATCAGCCCCAGCATTTT. This encodes CASSLVAGNQPQHF.

The chain combines TRBV14 with TRBJ2-2; 8 bases fit TRBD1. V trimming: 3 bases; J trimming: 6 bases; junction bases outside the gene matches: 9. From germline, CDR1 is SGHDN and CDR2 FVKESK. The CDR3 is made up of 16 amino acids. Written as DNA, the CDR3 is TGTGCCAGCAGCCATAAGGCAGGGGGCATCGCCGGGGAGCTGTTTTTT. Protein: CASSHKAGGIAGELFF.